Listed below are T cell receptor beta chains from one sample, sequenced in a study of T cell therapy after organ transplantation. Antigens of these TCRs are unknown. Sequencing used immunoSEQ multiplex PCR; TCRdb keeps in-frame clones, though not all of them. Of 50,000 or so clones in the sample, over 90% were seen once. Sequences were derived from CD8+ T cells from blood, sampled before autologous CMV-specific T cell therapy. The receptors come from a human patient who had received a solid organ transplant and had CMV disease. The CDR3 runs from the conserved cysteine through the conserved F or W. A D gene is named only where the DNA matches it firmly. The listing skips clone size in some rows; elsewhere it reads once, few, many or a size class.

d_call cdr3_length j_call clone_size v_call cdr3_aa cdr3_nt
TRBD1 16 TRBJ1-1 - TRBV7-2 CASSPEPGQGIPEAFF TGTGCCAGCAGCCCGGAGCCGGGACAGGGGATCCCTGAAGCTTTCTTT
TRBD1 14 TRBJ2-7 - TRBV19 CASSLGQGTYEQYF TGTGCCAGTAGTTTAGGACAGGGGACCTACGAGCAGTACTTC
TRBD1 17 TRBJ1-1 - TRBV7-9 CASSNLQGVSRNTEAFF TGTGCCAGCAGCAACCTACAGGGGGTGTCGAGGAACACTGAAGCTTTCTTT
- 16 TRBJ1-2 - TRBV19 CASSIEDSPTNYGYTF TGTGCCAGTAGTATAGAGGACAGCCCGACTAACTATGGCTACACCTTC
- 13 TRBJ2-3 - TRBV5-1 CASSSEDVDTQYF TGCGCCAGCAGCTCCGAGGATGTAGATACGCAGTATTTT
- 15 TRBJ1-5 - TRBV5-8 CASSPGTVDNQPQHF TGTGCCAGCAGTCCCGGGACGGTGGACAATCAGCCCCAGCATTTT
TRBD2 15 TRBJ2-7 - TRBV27 CASSLSGGPTYEQYF TGTGCCAGCAGCCTCTCGGGAGGCCCGACCTACGAGCAGTACTTC
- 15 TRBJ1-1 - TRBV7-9 CASSLGATPWAEAFF TGTGCCAGCAGCTTAGGGGCGACCCCGTGGGCTGAAGCTTTCTTT
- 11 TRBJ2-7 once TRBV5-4 CASSQYYEQYF TGTGCCAGCAGTCAGTACTACGAGCAGTACTTC
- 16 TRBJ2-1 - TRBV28 CASSPTLGLSYNEQFF TGTGCCAGCAGCCCTACCTTAGGACTATCTTACAATGAGCAGTTCTTC
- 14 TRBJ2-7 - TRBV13 CASSSRVSSYEQYF TGTGCCAGCAGCTCCAGGGTGAGCTCCTACGAGCAGTACTTC
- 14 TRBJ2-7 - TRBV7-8 CASSLAPRVYEQYF TGTGCCAGCAGCTTAGCGCCCAGGGTCTACGAGCAGTACTTC
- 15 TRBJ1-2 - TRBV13 CASYSRLNWNYGYTF TGTGCCAGCTACTCCCGGCTTAATTGGAACTATGGCTACACCTTC
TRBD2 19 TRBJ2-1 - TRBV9 CASSVGRALSGRVYNEQFF TGTGCCAGCAGCGTAGGAAGGGCCCTTAGCGGGAGGGTCTACAATGAGCAGTTCTTC
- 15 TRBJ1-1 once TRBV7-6 CASSSLTDAWTEAFF TGTGCCAGCAGCTCGTTAACGGACGCATGGACTGAAGCTTTCTTT
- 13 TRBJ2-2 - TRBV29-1 CSGDNSNTGELFF TGCAGCGGGGACAACTCGAACACCGGGGAGCTGTTTTTT
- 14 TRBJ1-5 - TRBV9 CASSVGGGGQPQHF TGTGCCAGCAGCGTAGGAGGGGGTGGTCAGCCCCAGCATTTT
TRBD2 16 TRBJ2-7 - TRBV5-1 CASSVYPGLASYEQYF TGCGCCAGCAGCGTCTACCCGGGACTAGCCTCCTACGAGCAGTACTTC
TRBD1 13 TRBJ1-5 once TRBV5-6 CASSVQGDQPQHF TGTGCCAGCAGCGTACAGGGGGATCAGCCCCAGCATTTT
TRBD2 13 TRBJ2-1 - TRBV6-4 CASSDGTTNEQFF TGTGCCAGCAGTGACGGGACTACCAATGAGCAGTTCTTC
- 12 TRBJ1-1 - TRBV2 CASEGRYTEAFF TGTGCCAGCGAGGGCCGGTACACTGAAGCTTTCTTT
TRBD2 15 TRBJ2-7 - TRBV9 CASSVEAGVMYEQYF TGTGCCAGCAGCGTAGAAGCGGGAGTTATGTACGAGCAGTACTTC
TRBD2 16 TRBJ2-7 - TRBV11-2 CASSLPTSHTSYEQYF TGTGCCAGCAGCCTTCCGACTAGCCACACGTCCTACGAGCAGTACTTC
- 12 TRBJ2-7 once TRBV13 CASSSSSYEQYF TGTGCCAGCAGCTCCAGCTCCTACGAGCAGTACTTC
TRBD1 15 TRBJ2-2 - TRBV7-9 CASSGGQKLPGELFF TGTGCCAGCAGCGGGGGACAGAAGTTGCCCGGGGAGCTGTTTTTT
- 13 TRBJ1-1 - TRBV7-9 CASSLAIDTEAFF TGTGCCAGCAGCTTAGCGATTGACACTGAAGCTTTCTTT